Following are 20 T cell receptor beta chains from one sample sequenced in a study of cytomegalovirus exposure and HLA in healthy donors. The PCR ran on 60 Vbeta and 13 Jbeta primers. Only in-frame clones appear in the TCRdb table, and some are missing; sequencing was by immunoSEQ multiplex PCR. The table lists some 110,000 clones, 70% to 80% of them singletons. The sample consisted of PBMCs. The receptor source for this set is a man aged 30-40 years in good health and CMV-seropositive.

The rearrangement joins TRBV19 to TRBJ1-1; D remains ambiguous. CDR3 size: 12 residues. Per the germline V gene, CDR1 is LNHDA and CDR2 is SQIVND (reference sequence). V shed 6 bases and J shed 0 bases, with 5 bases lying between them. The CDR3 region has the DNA TGTGCCAGTAGAACTCTGAACACTGAAGCTTTCTTT. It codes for CASRTLNTEAFF.

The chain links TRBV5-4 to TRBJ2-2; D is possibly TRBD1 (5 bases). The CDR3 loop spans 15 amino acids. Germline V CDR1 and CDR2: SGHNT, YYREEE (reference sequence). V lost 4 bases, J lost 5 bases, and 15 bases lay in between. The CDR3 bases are TGTGCCAGCAGCCTCTCCCAGGGTTATACCGGGGAGCTGTTTTTT. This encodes CASSLSQGYTGELFF.

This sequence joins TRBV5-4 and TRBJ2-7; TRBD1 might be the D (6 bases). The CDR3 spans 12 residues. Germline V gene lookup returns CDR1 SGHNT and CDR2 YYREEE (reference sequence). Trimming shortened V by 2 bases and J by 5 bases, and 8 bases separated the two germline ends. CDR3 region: CASSFTGNEQYF. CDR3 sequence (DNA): TGTGCCAGCAGCTTTACAGGGAACGAGCAGTACTTC.

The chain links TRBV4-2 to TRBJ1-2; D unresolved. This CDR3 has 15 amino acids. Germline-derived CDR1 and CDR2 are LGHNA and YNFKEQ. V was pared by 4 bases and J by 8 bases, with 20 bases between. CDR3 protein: CASSPALLTMEGYTF. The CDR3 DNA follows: TGTGCCAGCAGCCCTGCGCTATTAACTATGGAGGGCTACACCTTC.

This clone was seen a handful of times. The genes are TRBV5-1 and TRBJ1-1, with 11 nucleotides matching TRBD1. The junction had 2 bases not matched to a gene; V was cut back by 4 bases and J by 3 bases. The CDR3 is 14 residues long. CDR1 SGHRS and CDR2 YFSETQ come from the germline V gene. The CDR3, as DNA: TGCGCCAGCAGCCCGGGACAGGGGGACACTGAAGCTTTCTTT. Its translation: CASSPGQGDTEAFF.

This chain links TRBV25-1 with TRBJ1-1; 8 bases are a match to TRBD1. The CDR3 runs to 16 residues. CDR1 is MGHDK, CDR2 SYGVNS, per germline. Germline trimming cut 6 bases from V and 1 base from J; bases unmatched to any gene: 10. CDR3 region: CASSQHRGKSNTEAFF. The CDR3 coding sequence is TGTGCCAGCAGCCAACACAGGGGGAAATCGAACACTGAAGCTTTCTTT.

The CDR3 here is CASSLGGRGAYNEQFF. Here the CDR3 DNA reads TGTGCCAGCAGCTTGGGGGGCAGGGGCGCCTACAATGAGCAGTTCTTC. This chain links TRBV5-4 with TRBJ2-1; D is possibly TRBD1 (6 bases). V lost 0 bases, J lost 2 bases, and 12 bases lay in between. CDR3 length: 16 residues. CDR1 is SGHNT and CDR2 is YYREEE in the germline V gene (reference sequence).

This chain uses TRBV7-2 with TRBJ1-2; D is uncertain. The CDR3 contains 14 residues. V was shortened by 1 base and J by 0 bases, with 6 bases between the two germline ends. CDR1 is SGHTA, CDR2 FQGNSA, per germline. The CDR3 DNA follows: TGTGCCAGCAGCTTAGTTAACTCTAACTATGGCTACACCTTC. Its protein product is CASSLVNSNYGYTF.

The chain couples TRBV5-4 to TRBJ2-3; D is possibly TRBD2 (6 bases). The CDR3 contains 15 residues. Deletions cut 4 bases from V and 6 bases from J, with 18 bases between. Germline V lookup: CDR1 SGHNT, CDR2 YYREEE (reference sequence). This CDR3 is CASSTARPEGDTQYF. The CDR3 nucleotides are TGTGCCAGCAGCACGGCCAGACCGGAGGGCGATACGCAGTATTTT.

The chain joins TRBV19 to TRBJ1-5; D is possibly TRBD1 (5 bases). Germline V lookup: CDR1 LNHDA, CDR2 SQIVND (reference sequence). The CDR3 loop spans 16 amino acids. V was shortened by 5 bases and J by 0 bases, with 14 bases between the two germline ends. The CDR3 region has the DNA TGTGCCAGTAGTCGAGTCACAGGCAATAGCAATCAGCCCCAGCATTTT. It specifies CASSRVTGNSNQPQHF.

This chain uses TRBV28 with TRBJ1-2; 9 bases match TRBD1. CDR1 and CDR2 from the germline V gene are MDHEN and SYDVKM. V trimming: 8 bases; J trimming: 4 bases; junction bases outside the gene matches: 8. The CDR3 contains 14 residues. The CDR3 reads CASQTLGQGYGYTF. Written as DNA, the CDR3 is TGTGCCAGCCAGACTCTGGGACAGGGCTATGGCTACACCTTC.

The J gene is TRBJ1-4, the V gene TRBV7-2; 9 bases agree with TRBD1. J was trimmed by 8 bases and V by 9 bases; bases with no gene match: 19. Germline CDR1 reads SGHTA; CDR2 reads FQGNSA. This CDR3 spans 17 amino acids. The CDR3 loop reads CARQLNSRGDRVEKLFF. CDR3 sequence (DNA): TGTGCCAGACAGCTTAATTCCCGAGGGGACAGGGTAGAAAAACTGTTTTTT. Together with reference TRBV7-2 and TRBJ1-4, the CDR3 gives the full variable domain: GAGVSQSPSNKVTEKGKDVELRCDPISGHTALYWYRQSLGQGLEFLIYFQGNSAPDKSGLPSDRFSAERTGGSVSTLTIQRTQQEDSAVYLCARQLNSRGDRVEKLFFGSGTQLSVL.

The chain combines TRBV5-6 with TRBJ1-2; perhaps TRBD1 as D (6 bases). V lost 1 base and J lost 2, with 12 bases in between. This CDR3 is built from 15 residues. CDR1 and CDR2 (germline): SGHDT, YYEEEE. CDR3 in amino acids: CASSLIRGGNYGYTF. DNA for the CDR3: TGTGCCAGCAGCTTGATCAGGGGCGGAAACTATGGCTACACCTTC.

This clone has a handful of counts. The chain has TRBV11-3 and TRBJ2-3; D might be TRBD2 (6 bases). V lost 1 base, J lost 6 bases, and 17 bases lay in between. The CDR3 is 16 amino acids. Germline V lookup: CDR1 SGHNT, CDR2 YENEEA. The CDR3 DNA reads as TGTGCCAGCAGCTTAGCTGGCGGGACCGCACGTGATACGCAGTATTTT. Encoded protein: CASSLAGGTARDTQYF.

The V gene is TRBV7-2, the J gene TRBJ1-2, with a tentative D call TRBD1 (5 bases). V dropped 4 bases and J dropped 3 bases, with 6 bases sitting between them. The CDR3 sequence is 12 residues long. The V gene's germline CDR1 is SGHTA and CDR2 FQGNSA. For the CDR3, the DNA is TGTGCCAGCAGCTCGGGGGACTATGGCTACACCTTC. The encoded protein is CASSSGDYGYTF.

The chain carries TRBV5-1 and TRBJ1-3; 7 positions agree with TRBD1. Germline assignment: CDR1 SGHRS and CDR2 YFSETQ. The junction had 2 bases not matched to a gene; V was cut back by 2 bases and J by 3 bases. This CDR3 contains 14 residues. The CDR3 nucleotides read TGCGCCAGCAGCTTACAGGGGCTTGGAAACACCATATATTTT. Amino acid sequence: CASSLQGLGNTIYF.

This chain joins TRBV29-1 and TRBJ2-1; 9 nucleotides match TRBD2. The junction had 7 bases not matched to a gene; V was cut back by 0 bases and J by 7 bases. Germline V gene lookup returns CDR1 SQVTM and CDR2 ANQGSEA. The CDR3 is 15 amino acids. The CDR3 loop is CSVEETGLAWNEQFF. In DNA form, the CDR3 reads TGCAGCGTTGAAGAAACGGGACTAGCTTGGAATGAGCAGTTCTTC.

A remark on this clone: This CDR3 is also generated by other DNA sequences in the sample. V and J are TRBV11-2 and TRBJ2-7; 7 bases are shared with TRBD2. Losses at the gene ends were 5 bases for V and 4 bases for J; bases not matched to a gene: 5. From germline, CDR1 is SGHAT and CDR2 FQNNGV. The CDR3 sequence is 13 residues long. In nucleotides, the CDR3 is TGTGCCAGCAGCCACCCCGGGGGGTACGAGCAGTACTTC. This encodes CASSHPGGYEQYF.

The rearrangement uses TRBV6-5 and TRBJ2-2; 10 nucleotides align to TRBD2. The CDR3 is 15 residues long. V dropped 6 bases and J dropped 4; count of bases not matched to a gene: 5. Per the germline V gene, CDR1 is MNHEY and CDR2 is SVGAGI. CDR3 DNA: TGTGCCAGCAGCCTTAGCGGGGGGCTCACCGGGGAGCTGTTTTTT. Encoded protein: CASSLSGGLTGELFF.

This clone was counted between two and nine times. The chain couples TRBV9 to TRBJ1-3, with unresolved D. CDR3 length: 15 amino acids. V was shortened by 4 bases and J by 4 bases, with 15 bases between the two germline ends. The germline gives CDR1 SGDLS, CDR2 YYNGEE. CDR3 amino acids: CASSSSALAGNTIYF. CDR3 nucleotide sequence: TGTGCCAGCAGCTCCTCAGCGTTGGCGGGAAACACCATATATTTT.